This is a list of T cell receptor beta chains from one sample in a study of T-cell reconstitution after alpha-beta-depleted transplantation in children. Each CDR3 protein is one row after TCRdb ran MiXCR on the PCR reads. The sample yields approximately 640,000 distinct CDR3 sequences, roughly 17% seen once. The material was PBMCs from the stem cell graft donor, obtained from the stem cell graft. These receptors came from a human donor who donated a stem cell graft to a child with acute myeloid leukemia. Each CDR3 is given with its conserved first and last residue. D genes are given only for firm matches. Where a row states a size, it is once, few, many or the class of an expanded clone; other rows omit it.

>NA|TRBJ2-2|NA|TRBV6-2/TRBV6-3
TGTGCCAGCAGTCCCCGAAAAGGGGGCGAACACCGGGGGGCTGAGCTGTTTTTT
CASSPRKGGEHRGAELFF
>once|TRBJ2-3|TRBD2|TRBV20-1
TGCAGTGCTCTTCCCGGACTAGCGGGGGGCCGGGGCACAGATACGCAGTATTTT
CSALPGLAGGRGTDTQYF
>many|TRBJ1-6|NA|TRBV20-1
TGCAGTGCTAGTTCGGGACACAAAGGGTCACCCCTCCACTTT
CSASSGHKGSPLHF
>NA|TRBJ2-7|TRBD2|TRBV4-3
TGCGCCAGCAGCCCAGCGGCTAGCGGAAGCTCCTACGAGCAGTACTTC
CASSPAASGSSYEQYF
>few|TRBJ2-3|TRBD1|TRBV5-5
TGTGCCAGCAGGGAGGGGGGACAGGGGGTGATCGATACGCAGTATTTT
CASREGGQGVIDTQYF
>many|TRBJ1-6|NA|TRBV29-1
TGCAGCGCAACCCCGAGCTCCTATAATTCACCCCTCCACTTT
CSATPSSYNSPLHF
>few|TRBJ2-5|NA|TRBV7-9
TGTGCCAGCAGCTTAGCTACAGGGACGGTAGAAGAGACCCAGTACTTC
CASSLATGTVEETQYF
>many|TRBJ1-5|TRBD1|TRBV20-1
TGCAGTGCAAATAGGGACAGCGGTGGGAATCAGCCCCAGCATTTT
CSANRDSGGNQPQHF
>few|TRBJ1-2|NA|TRBV20-1
TGCAGTGCCGCCCTGGGGGGGGGCTACACCTTC
CSAALGGGYTF
>many|TRBJ2-3|NA|TRBV5-1
TGCGCCAGCAGCTGGACCTCCAGTGAGGATACGCAGTATTTT
CASSWTSSEDTQYF
>few|TRBJ2-1|TRBD2|TRBV11-3
TGTGCCAGCAGCAAGTCATCGGGGGGGACCCACAATGAGCAGTTCTTC
CASSKSSGGTHNEQFF
>NA|TRBJ1-3|NA|TRBV29-1
TGCAGCGTCGCTAGTGGAGGAAACACCATATATTTT
CSVASGGNTIYF
>NA|TRBJ2-5|NA|TRBV5-6
TGTGCCAGCAGCTTGGGATTCGAAGAGACCCAGTACTTC
CASSLGFEETQYF
>NA|TRBJ2-7|NA|TRBV7-9
TGTGCCAGCAGCGGCCCGCCAAATTCGGAGAACGAGCAGTACTTC
CASSGPPNSENEQYF
>NA|TRBJ2-2|NA|TRBV4-3
TGCGCCAGCAGCCAAGACAGGGTGAACACCGGGGAGCTGTTTTTT
CASSQDRVNTGELFF
>many|TRBJ2-2|NA|TRBV15
TGTGCCACCACCCACCTAAACACCGGGGAGCTGTTTTTT
CATTHLNTGELFF
>few|TRBJ2-5|TRBD2|TRBV5-1
TGCGCCAGCAGCTTGACAACCAGGACTAGCGGAGAGACCCAGTACTTC
CASSLTTRTSGETQYF
>many|TRBJ2-1|NA|TRBV28
TGTGCCAGCACCGAAGTTTCGCGGGGTCACAATGAGCAGTTCTTC
CASTEVSRGHNEQFF
>many|TRBJ2-5|NA|TRBV7-2
TGTGCCAGCAGCTTAGGTGGGAGAGAGCAGGAGACCCAGTACTTC
CASSLGGREQETQYF
>NA|TRBJ1-6|TRBD1|TRBV19
TGTGCCAGTAGTATAGGGGACAGAACCTATAATTCACCCCTCCACTTT
CASSIGDRTYNSPLHF
>many|TRBJ2-1|NA|TRBV29-1
TGCAGCGTTGAGGAGAGTAATGAGCAGTTCTTC
CSVEESNEQFF
>many|TRBJ1-1|NA|TRBV6-5
TGTGCCAGCAGTTACTCGTTACGGAGGAACACTGAAGCTTTCTTT
CASSYSLRRNTEAFF
>many|TRBJ2-7|NA|TRBV24-1
TGTGCCACCAGTGATCCCGGGAGCTACGAGCAGTACTTC
CATSDPGSYEQYF
>many|TRBJ2-1|NA|TRBV5-1
TGCGCCAGCCGGGTGGGCGCTCCTTATCAAAATGAGCAGTTCTTC
CASRVGAPYQNEQFF
>NA|TRBJ2-6|NA|TRBV27
TGTGCCGCTGGGGCCAACGTCCTGACTTTC
CAAGANVLTF
>few|TRBJ1-2|TRBD1|TRBV5-6
TGTGCCAGCGAATCTACGGGACAGGGAGGTAGGGGCTACACCTTC
CASESTGQGGRGYTF
>many|TRBJ2-1|NA|TRBV7-2
TGTGCCAGCAGCTTAGCGCAGAGAACAGAGGATGAGCAGTTCTTC
CASSLAQRTEDEQFF